This T cell receptor beta chain was documented in a study of graft-versus-host responses after intestinal transplantation. Study information: Transplants given to recipients were multivisceral, liver-intestinal, or isolated intestinal. Recipients were all induced with anti-thymocyte globulin, then given tacrolimus and steroids for 3 to 4 years.

Using immunoSEQ multiplex PCR, the repertoire was profiled, and TCRdb retains in-frame clones only, with some absent. The data show about 70,000 clones, with less than 95% seen just once and about 1.3% held by the top ten. Points from the study as a whole: Among recipient marrow samples, GvH clones were found; some appeared first in ileum or blood. Early post-transplant declines in HvG were associated with peak levels of circulating GvH clones.

Points on this clone: No antigen is known for it.

The V end was cut by 5 bases, the J end by 6 bases, with 4 bases between. Germline CDR1 reads SGHAT; CDR2 reads FQNNGV. The CDR3 spans 10 residues. The rearrangement links TRBV11-2 to TRBJ1-2; D unresolved. The TCR comes from a human donor who received an intestinal transplant. This specimen consisted of unstimulated CD8+ T cells sorted from spleen or lymph node cells, obtained before intestinal transplant. CDR3 coding DNA: TGTGCCAGCAGCCGAGATGGCTACACCTTC. Protein product: CASSRDGYTF.